A selection of T cell receptor beta chains follows, all from one sample in a study of memory CD4+ T cells and cytomegalovirus serostatus. The data were produced by immunoSEQ multiplex PCR, yet TCRdb's version contains in-frame clones alone and is incomplete. Among about 47,000 clones listed, around four fifths were seen once. Specimen: memory CD4+ T cells from blood. Receptors were obtained from an adult in good health and CMV-seropositive. Both conserved end residues are part of each CDR3. Each record gives: J gene, V gene, D gene, clone size, CDR3 DNA, CDR3 protein. The D gene is left open where the match is weak. Where a row states a size, it is once, few, many or the class of an expanded clone; other rows omit it.

TRBJ1-2 TRBV2 . . TGTGCCAGCAGCGGAGCTAACTATGGCTACACCTTC CASSGANYGYTF
TRBJ1-2 TRBV6-5 . . TGTGCCAGCAGTTCCCCGCGGGGGGCGGTTGGCTACACCTTC CASSSPRGAVGYTF
TRBJ1-5 TRBV7-8 . . TGTGCCAGCAGCTTACTGGGATCTCAGCCCCAGCATTTT CASSLLGSQPQHF
TRBJ2-7 TRBV5-1 . . TGCGCCAGCAGCTCGACGTCTCTAGGGAGCTCCGAGCAGTACTTC CASSSTSLGSSEQYF
TRBJ2-7 TRBV19 TRBD1 few TGTGCCAGTAGTACGTCCCCTGGGGACAGCGAGCAGTACTTC CASSTSPGDSEQYF
TRBJ2-7 TRBV4-2 . few TGTGCCAGCAGCCCAGACAGGGAGGACCACGAGCAGTACTTC CASSPDREDHEQYF
TRBJ2-7 TRBV10-2 . . TGCGCCAGCAGTGAGTCGGGCGCCGGGACCTACGAGCAGTACTTC CASSESGAGTYEQYF
TRBJ2-2 TRBV7-9 . once TGTGCCAGCAGCTTTAGGGCTGCCGGGGAGCTGTTTTTT CASSFRAAGELFF
TRBJ2-7 TRBV12-1 . few TGTGCCAGCCCCACCCGGTCGGACAGCCTCTACGAGCAGTACTTC CASPTRSDSLYEQYF
TRBJ1-4 TRBV6-6 . . TGTGCCAGCAGTTACCAAGACGCGAGGGATGAAAAACTGTTTTTT CASSYQDARDEKLFF
TRBJ1-4 TRBV18 . . TGTGCCAGCTCACCACCGGGGGGGGCCCATGAAAAACTGTTTTTT CASSPPGGAHEKLFF
TRBJ2-5 TRBV4-1 . . TGCGCCAGCAGCCAAGACGGCCTAGCGCTGGAGACCCAGTACTTC CASSQDGLALETQYF
TRBJ1-6 TRBV7-8 . few TGTGCCAGCAGCTTAGCTTTTGGGAATTCACCCCTCCACTTT CASSLAFGNSPLHF
TRBJ2-5 TRBV7-2 TRBD2 . TGTGCCAGCAGCCCGGATAGCGGGGGAGGCGAGACCCAGTACTTC CASSPDSGGGETQYF
TRBJ2-5 TRBV10-3 . few TGTGCCATCAGTGAGTCTGGCATTAGGAGCTTGGAGACCCAGTACTTC CAISESGIRSLETQYF
TRBJ2-6 TRBV7-9 . . TGTGCCAGCAGTAGCCGGGGCTCCGGGGCCAACGTCCTGACTTTC CASSSRGSGANVLTF
TRBJ2-1 TRBV6-1 . . TGTGCCAGCAGTGAATTACAGGGTGATGAGCAGTTCTTC CASSELQGDEQFF
TRBJ2-5 TRBV6-1 . once TGTGCCAGCAGTGTTCTGGGTGTCGGGCAAGAGACCCAGTACTTC CASSVLGVGQETQYF
TRBJ1-3 TRBV6-5 TRBD1 . TGTGCCAGCAGCCGGGACAGCTTTTCTGGAAACACCATATATTTT CASSRDSFSGNTIYF
TRBJ2-6 TRBV6-6 TRBD1 . TGTGCCAGCAGGCCGGGACAGGGCTACGTCCTGACTTTC CASRPGQGYVLTF
TRBJ2-3 TRBV19 . few TGTGCCAGTAGTGGAACGGGGGATCCGACAGATACGCAGTATTTT CASSGTGDPTDTQYF